This T cell receptor beta chain was found in a study of CD8+ T cells in alopecia areata. General study results and limits: Elevated clonality characterized lesional scalp relative to normal scalp, particularly in alopecia totalis/universalis. Sharing of TCRs across patients appeared less clear than in mice, possibly for HLA-related reasons.

Germline V CDR1 and CDR2: GTSNPN, SVGIG (reference sequence). V dropped 0 bases and J dropped 3 bases, with 14 bases sitting between them. The CDR3 loop spans 15 amino acids. Sample treatment: oral pan-JAK inhibitor, 5-10 mg twice daily. Points on this clone: Its antigen is as yet unknown.

Investigators isolated RNA and reverse transcribed it into cDNA to act as the sequencing template. TCRdb's table, derived via immunoSEQ multiplex PCR, lists solely in-frame clones and lacks some. The sample yields fewer than 250,000 clones, less than 45% seen once. The receptor's source is a human donor with alopecia areata. V is TRBV30 and J is TRBJ1-1, with D perhaps TRBD1 (6 bases). The source material was CD4+ T cells sorted from blood, sampled at approximately week 34, from a patient treated with tofacitinib. CDR3 nucleotides: TGTGCCTGGAGTGTTCTGCAGGCAGGGGACACTGAAGCTTTCTTT. Translated: CAWSVLQAGDTEAFF.